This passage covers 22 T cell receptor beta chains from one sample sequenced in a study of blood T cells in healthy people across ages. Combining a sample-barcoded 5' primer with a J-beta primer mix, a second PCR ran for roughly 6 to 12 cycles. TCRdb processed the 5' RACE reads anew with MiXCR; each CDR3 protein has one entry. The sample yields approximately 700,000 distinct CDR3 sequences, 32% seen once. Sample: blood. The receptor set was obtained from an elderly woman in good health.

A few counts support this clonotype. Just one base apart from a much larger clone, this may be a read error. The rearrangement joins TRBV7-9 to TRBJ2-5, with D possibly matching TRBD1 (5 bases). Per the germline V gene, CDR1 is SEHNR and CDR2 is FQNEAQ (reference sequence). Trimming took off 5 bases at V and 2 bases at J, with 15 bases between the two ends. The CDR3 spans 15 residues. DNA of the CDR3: TGTGCCAGCAGCGATTTGGCAGGGCCACAAGAGACCCAGTACTTC. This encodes CASSDLAGPQETQYF.

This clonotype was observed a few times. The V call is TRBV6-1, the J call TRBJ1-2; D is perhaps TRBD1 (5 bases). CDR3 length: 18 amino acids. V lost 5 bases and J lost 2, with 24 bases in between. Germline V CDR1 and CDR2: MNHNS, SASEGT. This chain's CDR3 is CASSPREGVDSGNYGYTF. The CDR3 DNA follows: TGTGCCAGCAGTCCCCGCGAAGGGGTTGACAGCGGAAACTATGGCTACACCTTC.

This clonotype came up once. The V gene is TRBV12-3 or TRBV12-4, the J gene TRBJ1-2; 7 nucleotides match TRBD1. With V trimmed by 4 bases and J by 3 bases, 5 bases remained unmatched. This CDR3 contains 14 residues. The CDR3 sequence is CASSSLDRDYGYTF. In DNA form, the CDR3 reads TGTGCCAGCAGTTCCTTAGACAGGGACTATGGCTACACCTTC.

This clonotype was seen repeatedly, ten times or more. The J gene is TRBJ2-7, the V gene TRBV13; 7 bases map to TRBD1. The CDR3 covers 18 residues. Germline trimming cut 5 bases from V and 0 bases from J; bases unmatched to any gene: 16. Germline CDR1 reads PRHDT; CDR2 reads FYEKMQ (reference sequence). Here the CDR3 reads CASSQRQGTSFYSYEQYF. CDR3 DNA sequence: TGTGCCAGCAGCCAACGACAGGGAACCTCTTTCTACTCCTACGAGCAGTACTTC.

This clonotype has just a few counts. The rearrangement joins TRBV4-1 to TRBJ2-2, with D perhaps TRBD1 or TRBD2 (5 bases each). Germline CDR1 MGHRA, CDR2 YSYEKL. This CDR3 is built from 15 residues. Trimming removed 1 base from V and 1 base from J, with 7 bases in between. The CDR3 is CASSQVGVNTGELFF. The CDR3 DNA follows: TGCGCCAGCAGCCAAGTGGGGGTGAACACCGGGGAGCTGTTTTTT.

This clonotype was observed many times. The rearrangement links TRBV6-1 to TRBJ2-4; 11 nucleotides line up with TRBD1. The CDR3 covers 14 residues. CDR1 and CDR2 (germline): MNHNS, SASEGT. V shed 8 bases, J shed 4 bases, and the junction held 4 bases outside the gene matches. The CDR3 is CASRGQGAKNIQYF. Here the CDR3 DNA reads TGTGCCAGCCGAGGACAGGGGGCAAAAAACATTCAGTACTTC.

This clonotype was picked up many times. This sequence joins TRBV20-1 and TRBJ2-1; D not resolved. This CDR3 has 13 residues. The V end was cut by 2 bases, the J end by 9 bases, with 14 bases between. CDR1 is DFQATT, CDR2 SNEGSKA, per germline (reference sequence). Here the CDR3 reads CSARSPRVGEQFF. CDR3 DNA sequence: TGCAGTGCTAGATCACCCCGGGTCGGTGAGCAGTTCTTC.

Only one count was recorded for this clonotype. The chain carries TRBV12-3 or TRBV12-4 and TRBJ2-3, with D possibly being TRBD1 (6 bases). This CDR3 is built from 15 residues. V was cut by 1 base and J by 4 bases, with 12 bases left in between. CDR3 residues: CASSLGTVIADTQYF. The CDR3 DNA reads TGTGCCAGCAGTTTAGGGACAGTGATCGCAGATACGCAGTATTTT.

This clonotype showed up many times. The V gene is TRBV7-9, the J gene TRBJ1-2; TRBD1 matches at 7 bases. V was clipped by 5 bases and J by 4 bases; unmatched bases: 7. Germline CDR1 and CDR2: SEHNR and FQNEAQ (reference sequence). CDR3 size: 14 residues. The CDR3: CASSLPGQSYGYTF. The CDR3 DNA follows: TGTGCCAGCAGCCTACCGGGACAGTCCTATGGCTACACCTTC.

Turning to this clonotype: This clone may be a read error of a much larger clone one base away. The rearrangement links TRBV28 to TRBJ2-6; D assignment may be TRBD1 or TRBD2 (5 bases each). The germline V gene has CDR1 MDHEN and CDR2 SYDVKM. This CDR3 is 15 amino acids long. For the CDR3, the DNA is TGTGCCAGCGGTACTTGGGGGTCTGGGGCCAACGCCCTGACTTTC. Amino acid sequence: CASGTWGSGANALTF.

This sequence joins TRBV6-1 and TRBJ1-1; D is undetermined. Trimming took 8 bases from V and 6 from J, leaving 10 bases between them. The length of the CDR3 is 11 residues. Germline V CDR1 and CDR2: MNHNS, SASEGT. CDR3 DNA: TGTGCCAGCGTAGGACGGCCTGAAGCTTTCTTT. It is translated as CASVGRPEAFF.

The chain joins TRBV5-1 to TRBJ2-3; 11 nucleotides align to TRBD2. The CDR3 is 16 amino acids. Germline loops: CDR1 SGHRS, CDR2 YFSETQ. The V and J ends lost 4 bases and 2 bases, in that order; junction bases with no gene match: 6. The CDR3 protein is CASSGSSGGFTDTQYF. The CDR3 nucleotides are TGCGCCAGCAGCGGGTCTAGCGGGGGGTTCACAGATACGCAGTATTTT.

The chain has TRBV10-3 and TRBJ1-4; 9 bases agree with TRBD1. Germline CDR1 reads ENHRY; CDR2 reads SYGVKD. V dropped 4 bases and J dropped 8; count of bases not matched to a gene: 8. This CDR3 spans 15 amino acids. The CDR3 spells CAISGSGQGKEKLFF. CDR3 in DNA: TGTGCCATCAGTGGGTCAGGACAGGGGAAGGAAAAACTGTTTTTT.

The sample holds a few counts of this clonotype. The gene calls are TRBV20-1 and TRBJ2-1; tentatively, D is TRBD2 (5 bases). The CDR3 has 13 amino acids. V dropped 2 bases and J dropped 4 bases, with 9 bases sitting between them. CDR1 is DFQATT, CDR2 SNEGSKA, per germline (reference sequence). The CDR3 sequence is CSARYGIYNEQFF. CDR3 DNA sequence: TGCAGTGCTAGATACGGGATATACAATGAGCAGTTCTTC.

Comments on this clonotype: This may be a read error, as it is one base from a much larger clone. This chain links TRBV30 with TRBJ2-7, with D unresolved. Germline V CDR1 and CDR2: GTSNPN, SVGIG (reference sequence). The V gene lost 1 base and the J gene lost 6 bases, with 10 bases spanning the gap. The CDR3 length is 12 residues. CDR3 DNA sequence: TGTGCCTGGAGTGATACGGAGTTCGAGCAGTACTTC. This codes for CAWSDTEFEQYF.

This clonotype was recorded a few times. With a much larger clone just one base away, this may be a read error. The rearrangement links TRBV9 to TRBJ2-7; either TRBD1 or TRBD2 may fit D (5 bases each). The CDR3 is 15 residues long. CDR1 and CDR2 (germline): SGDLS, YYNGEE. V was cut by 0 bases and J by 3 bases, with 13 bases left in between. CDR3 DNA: TGTGCCAGCAGCGTAGAAGTTTCAGGGAGCTACGAGCAGTACTTC. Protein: CASSVEVSGSYEQYF. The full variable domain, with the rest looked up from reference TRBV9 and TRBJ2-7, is DSGVTQTPKHLITATGQRVTLRCSPRSGDLSVYWYQQSLDQGLQFLIQYYNGEERAKGNILERFSAQQFPDLHSELNLSSLELGDSALYFCASSVEVSGSYEQYFGPGTRLTVT.

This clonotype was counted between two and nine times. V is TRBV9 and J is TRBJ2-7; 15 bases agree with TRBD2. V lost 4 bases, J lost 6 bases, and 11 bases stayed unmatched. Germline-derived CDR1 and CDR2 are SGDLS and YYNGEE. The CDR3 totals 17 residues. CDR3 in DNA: TGTGCCAGCAGCTTGGGACTAGCGGGGGGCCCGAGGGGCGAGCAGTACTTC. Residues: CASSLGLAGGPRGEQYF.

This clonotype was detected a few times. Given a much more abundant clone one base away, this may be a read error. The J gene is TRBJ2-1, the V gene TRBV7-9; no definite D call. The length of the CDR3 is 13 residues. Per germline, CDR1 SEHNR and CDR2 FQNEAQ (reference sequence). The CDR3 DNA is TGTGCCAGCAGCACTGGCCCCGGCGGTGAGCGGTTCTTC. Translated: CASSTGPGGERFF.

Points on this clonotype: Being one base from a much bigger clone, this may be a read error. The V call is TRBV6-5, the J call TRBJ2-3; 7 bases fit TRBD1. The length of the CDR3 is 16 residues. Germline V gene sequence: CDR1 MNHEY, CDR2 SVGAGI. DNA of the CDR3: TGTGCCAGCGGTTACTCGGCAGGGGGAAGCACAGATACGCAGTATTTT. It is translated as CASGYSAGGSTDTQYF.

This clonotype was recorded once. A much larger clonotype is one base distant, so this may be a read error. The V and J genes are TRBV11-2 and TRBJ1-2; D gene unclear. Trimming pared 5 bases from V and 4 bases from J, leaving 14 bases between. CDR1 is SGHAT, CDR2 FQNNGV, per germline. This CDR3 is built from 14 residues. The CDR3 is CASSPNSGGYGYTF. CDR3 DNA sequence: TGTGCCAGCAGCCCAAATTCGGGAGGCTATGGCTACACCTTC.

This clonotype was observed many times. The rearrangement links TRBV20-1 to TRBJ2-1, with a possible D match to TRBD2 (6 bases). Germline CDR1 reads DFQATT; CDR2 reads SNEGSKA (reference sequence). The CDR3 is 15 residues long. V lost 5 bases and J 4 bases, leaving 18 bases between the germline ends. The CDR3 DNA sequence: TGCAGTGCTGGGGTTGGGGGGAACACATACAATGAGCAGTTCTTC. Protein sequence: CSAGVGGNTYNEQFF.

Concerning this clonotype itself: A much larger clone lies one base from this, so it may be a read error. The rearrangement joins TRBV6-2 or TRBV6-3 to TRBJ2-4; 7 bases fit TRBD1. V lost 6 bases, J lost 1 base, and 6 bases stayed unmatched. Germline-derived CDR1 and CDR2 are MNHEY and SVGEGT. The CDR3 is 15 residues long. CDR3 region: CASRETGYAKNIQYF. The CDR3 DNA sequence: TGTGCCAGCAGAGAGACAGGGTACGCCAAAAACATTCAGTACTTC.